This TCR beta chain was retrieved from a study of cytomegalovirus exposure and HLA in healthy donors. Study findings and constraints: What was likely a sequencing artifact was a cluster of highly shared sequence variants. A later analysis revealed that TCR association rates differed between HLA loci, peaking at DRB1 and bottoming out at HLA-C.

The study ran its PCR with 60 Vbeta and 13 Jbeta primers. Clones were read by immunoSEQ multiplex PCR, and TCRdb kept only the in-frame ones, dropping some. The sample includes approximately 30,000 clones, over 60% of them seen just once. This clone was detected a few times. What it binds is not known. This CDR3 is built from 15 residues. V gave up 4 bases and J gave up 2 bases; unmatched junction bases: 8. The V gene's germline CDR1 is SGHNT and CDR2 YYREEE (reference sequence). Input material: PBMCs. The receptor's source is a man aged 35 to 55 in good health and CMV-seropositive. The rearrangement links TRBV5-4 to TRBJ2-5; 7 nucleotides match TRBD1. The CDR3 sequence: CASSQRLTGQETQYF. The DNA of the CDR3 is TGTGCCAGCAGCCAAAGGCTGACAGGGCAAGAGACCCAGTACTTC. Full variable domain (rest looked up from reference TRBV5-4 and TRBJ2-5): ETGVTQSPTHLIKTRGQQVTLRCSSQSGHNTVSWYQQALGQGPQFIFQYYREEENGRGNFPPRFSGLQFPNYSSELNVNALELDDSALYLCASSQRLTGQETQYFGPGTRLLVL.